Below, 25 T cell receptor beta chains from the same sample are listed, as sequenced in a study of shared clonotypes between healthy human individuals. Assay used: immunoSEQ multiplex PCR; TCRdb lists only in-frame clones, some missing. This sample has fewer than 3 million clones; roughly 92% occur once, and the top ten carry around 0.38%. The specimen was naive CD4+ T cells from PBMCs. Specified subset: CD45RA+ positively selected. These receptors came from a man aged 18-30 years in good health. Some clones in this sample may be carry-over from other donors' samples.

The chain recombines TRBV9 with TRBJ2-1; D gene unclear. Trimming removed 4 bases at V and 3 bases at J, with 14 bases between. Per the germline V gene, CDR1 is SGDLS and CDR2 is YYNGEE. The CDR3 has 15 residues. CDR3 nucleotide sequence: TGTGCCAGCAGCAACAGTCCCCAAAGCTACAATGAGCAGTTCTTC. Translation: CASSNSPQSYNEQFF.

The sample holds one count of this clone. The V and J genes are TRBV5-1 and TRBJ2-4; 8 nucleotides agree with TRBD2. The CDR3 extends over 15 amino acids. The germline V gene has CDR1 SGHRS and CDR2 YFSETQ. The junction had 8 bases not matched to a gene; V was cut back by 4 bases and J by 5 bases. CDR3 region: CASSRIAGPQNIQYF. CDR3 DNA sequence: TGCGCCAGCAGCCGAATAGCGGGACCCCAAAACATTCAGTACTTC. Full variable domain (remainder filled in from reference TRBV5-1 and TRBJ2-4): KAGVTQTPRYLIKTRGQQVTLSCSPISGHRSVSWYQQTPGQGLQFLFEYFSETQRNKGNFPGRFSGRQFSNSRSEMNVSTLELGDSALYLCASSRIAGPQNIQYFGAGTRLSVL.

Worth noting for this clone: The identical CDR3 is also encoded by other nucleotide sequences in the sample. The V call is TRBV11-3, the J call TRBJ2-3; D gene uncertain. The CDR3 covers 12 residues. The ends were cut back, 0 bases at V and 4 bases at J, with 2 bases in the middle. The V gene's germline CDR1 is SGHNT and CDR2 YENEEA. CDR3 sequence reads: CASSLDPDTQYF. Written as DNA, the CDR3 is TGTGCCAGCAGCTTAGATCCAGATACGCAGTATTTT.

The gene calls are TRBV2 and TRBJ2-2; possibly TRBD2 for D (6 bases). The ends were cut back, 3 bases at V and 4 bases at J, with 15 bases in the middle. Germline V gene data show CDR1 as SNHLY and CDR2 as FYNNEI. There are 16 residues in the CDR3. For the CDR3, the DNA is TGTGCCAGCAGTGACTGGTCGCTAGCGCTCACCGGGGAGCTGTTTTTT. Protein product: CASSDWSLALTGELFF. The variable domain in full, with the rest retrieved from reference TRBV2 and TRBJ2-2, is EPEVTQTPSHQVTQMGQEVILRCVPISNHLYFYWYRQILGQKVEFLVSFYNNEISEKSEIFDDQFSVERPDGSNFTLKIRSTKLEDSAMYFCASSDWSLALTGELFFGEGSRLTVL.

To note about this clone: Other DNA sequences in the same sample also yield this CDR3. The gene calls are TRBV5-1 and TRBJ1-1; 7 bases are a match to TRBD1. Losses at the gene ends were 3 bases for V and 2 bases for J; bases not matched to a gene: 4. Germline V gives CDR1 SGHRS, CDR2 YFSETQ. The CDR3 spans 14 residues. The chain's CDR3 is CASSSTGVNTEAFF. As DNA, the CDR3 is TGCGCCAGCAGCTCCACAGGGGTCAACACTGAAGCTTTCTTT.

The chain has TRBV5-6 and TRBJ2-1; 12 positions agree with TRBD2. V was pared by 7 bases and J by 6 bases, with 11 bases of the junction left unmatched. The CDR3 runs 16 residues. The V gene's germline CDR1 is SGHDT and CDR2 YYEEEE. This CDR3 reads CASAFLAGGARNEQFF. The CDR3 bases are TGTGCCAGCGCCTTCCTAGCGGGAGGGGCCCGCAATGAGCAGTTCTTC.

The CDR3 protein is CATGIGPGGGTEAFF. As DNA, the CDR3 is TGTGCCACCGGGATAGGACCGGGCGGGGGAACTGAAGCTTTCTTT. V usage is TRBV6-5 and J usage is TRBJ1-1; the D gene is possibly TRBD1 (5 bases). Per germline, CDR1 MNHEY and CDR2 SVGAGI. The V end was cut by 10 bases, the J end by 5 bases, with 23 bases between. CDR3 size: 15 residues.

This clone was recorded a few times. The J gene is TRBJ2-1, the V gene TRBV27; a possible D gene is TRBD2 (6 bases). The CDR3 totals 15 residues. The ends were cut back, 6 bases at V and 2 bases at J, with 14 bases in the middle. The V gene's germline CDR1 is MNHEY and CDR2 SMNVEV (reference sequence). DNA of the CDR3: TGTGCCAGCAGCCAACGGGAGTCGGCCTACAATGAGCAGTTCTTC. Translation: CASSQRESAYNEQFF.

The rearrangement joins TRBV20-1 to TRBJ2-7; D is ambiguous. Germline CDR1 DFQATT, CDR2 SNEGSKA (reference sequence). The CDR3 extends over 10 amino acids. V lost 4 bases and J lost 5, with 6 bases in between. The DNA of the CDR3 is TGCAGTGCTACCAACCACGAGCAGTACTTC. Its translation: CSATNHEQYF.

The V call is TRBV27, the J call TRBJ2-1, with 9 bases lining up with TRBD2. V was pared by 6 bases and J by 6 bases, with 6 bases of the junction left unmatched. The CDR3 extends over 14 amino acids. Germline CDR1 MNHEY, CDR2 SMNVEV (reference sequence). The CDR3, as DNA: TGTGCCAGCAGCCTGGCGGGAGGGCCCAATGAGCAGTTCTTC. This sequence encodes CASSLAGGPNEQFF.

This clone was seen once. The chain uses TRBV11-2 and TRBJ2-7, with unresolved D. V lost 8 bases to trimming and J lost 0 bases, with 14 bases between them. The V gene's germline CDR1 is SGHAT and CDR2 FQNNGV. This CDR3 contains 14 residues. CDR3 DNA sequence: TGTGCCAGCGGCCCCTTGACATCCTCCTACGAGCAGTACTTC. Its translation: CASGPLTSSYEQYF.

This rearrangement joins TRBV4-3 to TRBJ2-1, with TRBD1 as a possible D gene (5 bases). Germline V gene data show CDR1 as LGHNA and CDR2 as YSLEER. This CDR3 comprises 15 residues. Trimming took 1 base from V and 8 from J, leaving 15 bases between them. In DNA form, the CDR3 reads TGCGCCAGCAGCCAAGGAAGGCAGGGTATGGATGAGCAGTTCTTC. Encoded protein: CASSQGRQGMDEQFF.

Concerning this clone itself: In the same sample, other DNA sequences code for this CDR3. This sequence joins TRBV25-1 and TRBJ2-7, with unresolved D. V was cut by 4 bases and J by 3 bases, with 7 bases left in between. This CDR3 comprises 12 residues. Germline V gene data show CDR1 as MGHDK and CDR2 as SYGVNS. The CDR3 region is CASSGDNYEQYF. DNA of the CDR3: TGTGCCAGCAGTGGCGACAACTACGAGCAGTACTTC.

The CDR3 region has the DNA TGTGCCAGTAGTATTTCCTCTAGCTCCCACAGCCTCTACGAGCAGTACTTC. Its translation: CASSISSSSHSLYEQYF. The rearrangement links TRBV19 to TRBJ2-7; D might be TRBD2 (5 bases). The CDR3 is made up of 17 amino acids. Germline CDR1 and CDR2: LNHDA and SQIVND (reference sequence). Deletions cut 3 bases from V and 3 bases from J, with 21 bases between.

Here the CDR3 reads CASSLGGGVGNEKLFF. For the CDR3, the DNA is TGTGCCAGCAGCTTGGGAGGGGGTGTTGGTAATGAAAAACTGTTTTTT. V usage is TRBV5-4 and J usage is TRBJ1-4; tentative D call: TRBD1 (6 bases). This CDR3 contains 16 residues. V lost 0 bases and J 4 bases, leaving 13 bases between the germline ends. Per germline, CDR1 SGHNT and CDR2 YYREEE (reference sequence).

The CDR3 region is CATSTGVNTEAFF. DNA of the CDR3: TGTGCCACCTCGACAGGAGTGAACACTGAAGCTTTCTTT. The rearrangement uses TRBV7-9 and TRBJ1-1; maybe TRBD1 (6 bases). Germline lookup yields CDR1 SEHNR and CDR2 FQNEAQ (reference sequence). Trimming took 10 bases from V and 0 from J, leaving 12 bases between them. The CDR3 has 13 amino acids.

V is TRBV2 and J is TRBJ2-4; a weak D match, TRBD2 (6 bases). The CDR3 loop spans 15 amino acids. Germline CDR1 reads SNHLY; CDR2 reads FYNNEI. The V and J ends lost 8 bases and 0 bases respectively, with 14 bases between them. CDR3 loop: CASQEGGLAKNIQYF. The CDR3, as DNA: TGTGCCAGCCAGGAGGGCGGTCTAGCCAAAAACATTCAGTACTTC. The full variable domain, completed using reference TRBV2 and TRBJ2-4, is EPEVTQTPSHQVTQMGQEVILRCVPISNHLYFYWYRQILGQKVEFLVSFYNNEISEKSEIFDDQFSVERPDGSNFTLKIRSTKLEDSAMYFCASQEGGLAKNIQYFGAGTRLSVL.

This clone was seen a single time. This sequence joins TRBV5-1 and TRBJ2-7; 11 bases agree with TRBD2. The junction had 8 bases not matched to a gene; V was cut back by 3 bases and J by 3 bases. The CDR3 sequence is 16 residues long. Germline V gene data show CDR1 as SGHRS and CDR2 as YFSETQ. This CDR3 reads CASSWVAGGLVYEQYF. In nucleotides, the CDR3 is TGCGCCAGCAGCTGGGTAGCGGGAGGGCTGGTCTACGAGCAGTACTTC.

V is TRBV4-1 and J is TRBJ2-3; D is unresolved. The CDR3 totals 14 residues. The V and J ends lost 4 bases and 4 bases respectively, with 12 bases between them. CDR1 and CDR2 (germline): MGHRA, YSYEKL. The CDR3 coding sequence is TGCGCCAGCAGCCCATCGGAGTTCGCAGATACGCAGTATTTT. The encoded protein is CASSPSEFADTQYF.

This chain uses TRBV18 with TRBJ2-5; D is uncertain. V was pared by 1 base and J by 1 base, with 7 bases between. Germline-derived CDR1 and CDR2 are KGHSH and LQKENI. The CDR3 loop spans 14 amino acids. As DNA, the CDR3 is TGTGCCAGCTCACCACTACAGTCCCAAGAGACCCAGTACTTC. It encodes CASSPLQSQETQYF.

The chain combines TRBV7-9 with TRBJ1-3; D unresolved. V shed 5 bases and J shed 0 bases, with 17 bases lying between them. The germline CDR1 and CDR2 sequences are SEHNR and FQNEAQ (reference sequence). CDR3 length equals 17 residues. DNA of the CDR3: TGTGCCAGCAGCCTTAGAGACGGACGGAGCTCTGGAAACACCATATATTTT. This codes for CASSLRDGRSSGNTIYF.

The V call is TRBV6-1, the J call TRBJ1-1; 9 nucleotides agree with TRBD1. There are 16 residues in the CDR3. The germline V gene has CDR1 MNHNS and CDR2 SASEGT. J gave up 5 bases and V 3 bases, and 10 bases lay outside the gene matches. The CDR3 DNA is TGTGCCAGCAGTGAGACGGGGGGACAGGGAAGGACTGAAGCTTTCTTT. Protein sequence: CASSETGGQGRTEAFF.

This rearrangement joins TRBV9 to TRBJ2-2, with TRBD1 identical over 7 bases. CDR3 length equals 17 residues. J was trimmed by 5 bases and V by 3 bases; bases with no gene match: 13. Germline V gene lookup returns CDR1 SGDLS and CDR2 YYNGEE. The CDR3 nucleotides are TGTGCCAGCAGCGCCCCGGGGAAGGGGGCGTCAACCGGGGAGCTGTTTTTT. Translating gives CASSAPGKGASTGELFF.

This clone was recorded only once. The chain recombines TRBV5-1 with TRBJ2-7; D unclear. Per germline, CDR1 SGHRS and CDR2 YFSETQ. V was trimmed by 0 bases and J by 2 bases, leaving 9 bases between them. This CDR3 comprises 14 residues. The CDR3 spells CASSLAASAYEQYF. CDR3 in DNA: TGCGCCAGCAGCTTGGCCGCATCTGCCTACGAGCAGTACTTC.

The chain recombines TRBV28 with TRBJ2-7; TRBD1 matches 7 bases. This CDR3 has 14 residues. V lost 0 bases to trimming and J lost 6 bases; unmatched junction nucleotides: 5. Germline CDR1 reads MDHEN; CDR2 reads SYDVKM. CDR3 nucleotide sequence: TGTGCCAGCAGTTTATGGACAGGGTCTTTCGAGCAGTACTTC. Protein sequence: CASSLWTGSFEQYF.